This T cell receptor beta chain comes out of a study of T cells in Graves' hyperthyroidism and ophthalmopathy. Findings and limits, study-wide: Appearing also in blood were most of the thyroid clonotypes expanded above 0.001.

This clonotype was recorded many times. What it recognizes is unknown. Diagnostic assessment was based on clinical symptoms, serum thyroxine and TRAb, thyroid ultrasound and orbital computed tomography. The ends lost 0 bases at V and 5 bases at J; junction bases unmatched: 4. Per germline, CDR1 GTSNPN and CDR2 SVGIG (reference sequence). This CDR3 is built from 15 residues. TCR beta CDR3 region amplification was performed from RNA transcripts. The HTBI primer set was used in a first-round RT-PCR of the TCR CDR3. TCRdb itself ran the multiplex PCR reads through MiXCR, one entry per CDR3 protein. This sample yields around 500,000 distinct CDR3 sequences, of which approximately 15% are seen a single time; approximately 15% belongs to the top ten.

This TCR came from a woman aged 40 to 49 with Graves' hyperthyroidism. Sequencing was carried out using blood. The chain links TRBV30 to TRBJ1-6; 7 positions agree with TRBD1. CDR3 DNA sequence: TGTGCCTGGAGTGTACTCGACAGGGATAATTCACCCCTCCACTTT. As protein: CAWSVLDRDNSPLHF.